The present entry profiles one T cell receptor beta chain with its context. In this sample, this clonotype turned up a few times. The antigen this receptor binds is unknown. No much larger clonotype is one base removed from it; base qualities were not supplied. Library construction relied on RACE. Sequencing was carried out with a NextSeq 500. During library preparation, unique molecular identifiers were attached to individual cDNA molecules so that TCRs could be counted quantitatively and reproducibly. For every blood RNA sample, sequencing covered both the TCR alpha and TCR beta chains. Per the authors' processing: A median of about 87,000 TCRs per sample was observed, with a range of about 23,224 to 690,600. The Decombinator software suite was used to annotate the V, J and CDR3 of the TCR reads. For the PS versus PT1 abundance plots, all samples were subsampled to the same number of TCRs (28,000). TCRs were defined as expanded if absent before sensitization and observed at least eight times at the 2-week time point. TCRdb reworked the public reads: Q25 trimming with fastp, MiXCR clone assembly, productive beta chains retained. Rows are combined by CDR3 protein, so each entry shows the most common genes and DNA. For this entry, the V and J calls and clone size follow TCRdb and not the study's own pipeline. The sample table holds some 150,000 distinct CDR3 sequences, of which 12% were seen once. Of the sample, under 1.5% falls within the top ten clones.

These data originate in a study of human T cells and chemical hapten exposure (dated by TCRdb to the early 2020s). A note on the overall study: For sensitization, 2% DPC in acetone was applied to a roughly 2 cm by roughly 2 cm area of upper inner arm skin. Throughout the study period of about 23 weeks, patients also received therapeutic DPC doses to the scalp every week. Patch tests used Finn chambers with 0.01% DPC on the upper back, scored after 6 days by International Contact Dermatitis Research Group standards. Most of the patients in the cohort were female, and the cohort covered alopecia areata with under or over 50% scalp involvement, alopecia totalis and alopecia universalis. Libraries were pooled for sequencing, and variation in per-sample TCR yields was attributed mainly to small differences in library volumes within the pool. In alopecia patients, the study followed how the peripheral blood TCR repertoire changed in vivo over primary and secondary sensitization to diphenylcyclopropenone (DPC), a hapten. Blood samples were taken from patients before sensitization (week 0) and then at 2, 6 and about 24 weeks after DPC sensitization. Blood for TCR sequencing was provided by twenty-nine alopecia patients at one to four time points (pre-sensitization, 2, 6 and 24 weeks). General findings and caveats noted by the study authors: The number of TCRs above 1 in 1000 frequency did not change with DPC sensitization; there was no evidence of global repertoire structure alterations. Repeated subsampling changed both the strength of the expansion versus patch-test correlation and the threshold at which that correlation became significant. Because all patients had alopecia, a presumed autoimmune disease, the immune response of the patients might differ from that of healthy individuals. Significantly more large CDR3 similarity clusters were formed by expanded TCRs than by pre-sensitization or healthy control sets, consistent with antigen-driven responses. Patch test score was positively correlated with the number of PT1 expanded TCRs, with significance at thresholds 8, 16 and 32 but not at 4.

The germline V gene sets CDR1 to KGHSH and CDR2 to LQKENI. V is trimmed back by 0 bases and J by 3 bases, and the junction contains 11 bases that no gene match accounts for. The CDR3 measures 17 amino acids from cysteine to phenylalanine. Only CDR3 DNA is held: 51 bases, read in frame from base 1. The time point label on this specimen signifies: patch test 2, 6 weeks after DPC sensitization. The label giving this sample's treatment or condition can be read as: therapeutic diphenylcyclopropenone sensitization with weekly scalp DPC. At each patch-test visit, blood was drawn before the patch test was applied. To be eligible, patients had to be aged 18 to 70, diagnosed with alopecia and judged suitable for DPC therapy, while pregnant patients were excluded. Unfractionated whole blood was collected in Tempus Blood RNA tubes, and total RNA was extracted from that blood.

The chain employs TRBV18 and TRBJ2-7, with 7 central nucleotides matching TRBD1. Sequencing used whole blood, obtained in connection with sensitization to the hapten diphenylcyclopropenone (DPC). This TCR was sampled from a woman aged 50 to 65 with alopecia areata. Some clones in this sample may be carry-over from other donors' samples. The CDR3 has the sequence CASSPPGQPFVGYEQYF. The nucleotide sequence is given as TGTGCCAGCTCACCACCGGGACAGCCTTTTGTAGGCTACGAGCAGTACTTC.